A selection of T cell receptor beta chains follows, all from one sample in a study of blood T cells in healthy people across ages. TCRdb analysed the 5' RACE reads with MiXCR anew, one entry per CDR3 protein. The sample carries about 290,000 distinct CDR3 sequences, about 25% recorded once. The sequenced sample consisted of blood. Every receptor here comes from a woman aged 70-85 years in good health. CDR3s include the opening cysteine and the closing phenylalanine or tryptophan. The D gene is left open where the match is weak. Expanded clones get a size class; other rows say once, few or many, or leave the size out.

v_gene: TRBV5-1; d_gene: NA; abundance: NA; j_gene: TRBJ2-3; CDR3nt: TGCGCCAGCAGCTGGGGGGGACACCCAGAAACGCAGTATTTT; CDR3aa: CASSWGGHPETQYF
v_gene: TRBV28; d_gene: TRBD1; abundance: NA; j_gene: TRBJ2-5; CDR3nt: TGTGCCAGCAGGACAGGGGTGGAAAAGACCCAGTACTTC; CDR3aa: CASRTGVEKTQYF
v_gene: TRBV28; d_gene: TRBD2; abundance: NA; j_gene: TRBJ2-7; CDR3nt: TGTGCCAGCAGCCAACAAGGCGGGGGCTCCTACGAGCAGTACTTC; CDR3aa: CASSQQGGGSYEQYF
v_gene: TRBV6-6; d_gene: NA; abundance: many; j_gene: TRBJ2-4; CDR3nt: TGTGCCAGCAGTCAACTGGCGGTAGCCAAAAACATTCAGTACTTC; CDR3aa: CASSQLAVAKNIQYF
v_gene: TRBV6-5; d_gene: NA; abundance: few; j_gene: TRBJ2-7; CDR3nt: TGTGCCAGCAGTTCAACAGGGAAGACCACCTACGAGCAGTACTTC; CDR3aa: CASSSTGKTTYEQYF
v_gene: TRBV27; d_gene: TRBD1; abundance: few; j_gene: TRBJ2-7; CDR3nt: TGTGCCAGCAGTTCCGTGGACAGGGGCTACGAGCAGTACTTC; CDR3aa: CASSSVDRGYEQYF
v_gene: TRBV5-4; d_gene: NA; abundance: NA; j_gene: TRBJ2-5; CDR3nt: TGTGCCAGCAGCCCAAGTGGGTCGATCCAAGAGACCCAGTACTTC; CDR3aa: CASSPSGSIQETQYF
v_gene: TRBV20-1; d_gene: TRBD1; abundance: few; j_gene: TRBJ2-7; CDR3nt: TGCAGTGCTAGAGATCTTGACAGGGGGCACGAGCAGTACTTC; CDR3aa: CSARDLDRGHEQYF
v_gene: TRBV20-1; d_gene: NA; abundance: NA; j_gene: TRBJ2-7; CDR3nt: TGCAGTCAGCAAGGACACACCACCTCCTACGAGCAGTACTTC; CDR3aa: CSQQGHTTSYEQYF
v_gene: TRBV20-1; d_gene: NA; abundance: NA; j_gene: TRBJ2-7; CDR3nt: TGCAGTGCTAGAGATGACGGGGAATTCCACGAGCAGTACTTC; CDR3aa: CSARDDGEFHEQYF
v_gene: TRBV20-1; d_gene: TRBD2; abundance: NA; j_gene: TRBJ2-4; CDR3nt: TGCAGTGCTCCCCCTCTAGCGGGAAACATTCAGTACTTC; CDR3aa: CSAPPLAGNIQYF
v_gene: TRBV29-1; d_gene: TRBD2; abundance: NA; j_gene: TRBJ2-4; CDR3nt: TGCAGCGTTGCCTCCTTGGTCCTAGCGGGAGGGTTAGCCAAAAACATTCAGTACTTC; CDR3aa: CSVASLVLAGGLAKNIQYF
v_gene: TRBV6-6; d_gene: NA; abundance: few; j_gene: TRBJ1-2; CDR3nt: TGTGCCAGCAGCCAGGGGGGCTACACCTTC; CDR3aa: CASSQGGYTF
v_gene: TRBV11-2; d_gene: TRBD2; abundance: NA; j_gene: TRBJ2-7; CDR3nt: TGTGCCAGCAGCTCACTAGCGGGGGCATCCTACGAGCAGTACTTC; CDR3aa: CASSSLAGASYEQYF
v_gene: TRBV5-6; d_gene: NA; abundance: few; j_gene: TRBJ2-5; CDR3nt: TGTGCCAGCAGCTTGTTATGGCCGGGATCCCAGACCCAGTACTTC; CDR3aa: CASSLLWPGSQTQYF
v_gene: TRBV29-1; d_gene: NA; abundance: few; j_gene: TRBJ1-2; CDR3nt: TGCAGCGTTACAGGGAACCTGGGCTATGGCTACACCTTC; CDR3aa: CSVTGNLGYGYTF
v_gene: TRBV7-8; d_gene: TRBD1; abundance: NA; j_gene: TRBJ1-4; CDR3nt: TGTGCCAGCAGCTTAGCCCCCCCGACAGGGAGAGAAAAACTGTTTTTT; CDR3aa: CASSLAPPTGREKLFF
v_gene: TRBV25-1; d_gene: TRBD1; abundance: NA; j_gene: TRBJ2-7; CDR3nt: TGTGCCAGCAGTGAGAGACAGGGGCAGTCCTACGAGCAGTACTTC; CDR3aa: CASSERQGQSYEQYF
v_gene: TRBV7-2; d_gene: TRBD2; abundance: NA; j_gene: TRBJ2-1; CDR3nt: TGTGCCAGCAGCTTAGAGGGCGGGAGTGCCTACAATGAGCAGTTCTTC; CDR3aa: CASSLEGGSAYNEQFF
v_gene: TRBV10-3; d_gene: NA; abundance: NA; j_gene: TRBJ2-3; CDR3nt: TGTGCCATCAGTGAGGAAGCAGGGATCGCAGATACGCAGTATTTT; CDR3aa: CAISEEAGIADTQYF
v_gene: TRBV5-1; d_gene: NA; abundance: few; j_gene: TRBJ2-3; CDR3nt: TGCGCCACCTCCCCCCGGGGCATTGCAGATACGCAGTATTTT; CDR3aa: CATSPRGIADTQYF
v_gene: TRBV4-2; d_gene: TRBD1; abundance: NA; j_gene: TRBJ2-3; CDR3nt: TGTGCCAGCAGCCAAGGACAGGGACCAACCACAGATACGCAGTATTTT; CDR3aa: CASSQGQGPTTDTQYF
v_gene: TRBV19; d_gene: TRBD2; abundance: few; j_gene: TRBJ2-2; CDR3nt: TGTGCCAGTAGTATATCTCCGGGGGGGACCGGGGAGCTGTTTTTT; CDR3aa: CASSISPGGTGELFF
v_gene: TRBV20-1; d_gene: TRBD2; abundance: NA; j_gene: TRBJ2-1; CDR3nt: TGCAGTGCTGCTAGCGGGAGGGCCCCTGAGCAGTTCTTC; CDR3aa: CSAASGRAPEQFF
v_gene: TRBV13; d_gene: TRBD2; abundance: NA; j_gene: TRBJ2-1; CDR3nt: TGTGCCAGCAGCATGACTAGCGGGAGTCCTACCTACAATGAGCAGTTCTTC; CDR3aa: CASSMTSGSPTYNEQFF
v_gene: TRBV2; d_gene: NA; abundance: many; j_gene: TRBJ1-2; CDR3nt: TGTGCCAGCAGTGCTTCGACGTTCGGCTACACCTTC; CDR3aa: CASSASTFGYTF
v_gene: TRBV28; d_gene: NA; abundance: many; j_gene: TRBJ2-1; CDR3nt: TGTGCCAGCAGAAATCAGGGGCTCAGAACCAATGAGCAGTTCTTC; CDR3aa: CASRNQGLRTNEQFF
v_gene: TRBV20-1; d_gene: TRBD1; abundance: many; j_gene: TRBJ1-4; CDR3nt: TGCAGTGCTAGAGACGGGACAGAGGCTAATGAAAAACTGTTTTTT; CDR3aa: CSARDGTEANEKLFF
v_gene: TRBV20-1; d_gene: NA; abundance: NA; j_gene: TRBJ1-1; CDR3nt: TGCAGTGCTAGAGATCCCCTAAGGGAACCTAATGAAGCTTTCTTT; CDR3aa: CSARDPLREPNEAFF
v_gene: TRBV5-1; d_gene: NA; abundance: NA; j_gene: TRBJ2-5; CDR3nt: TGCGTCAGCAGCCTATCGGTGGGGGAGACCCAGTACTTC; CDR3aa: CVSSLSVGETQYF
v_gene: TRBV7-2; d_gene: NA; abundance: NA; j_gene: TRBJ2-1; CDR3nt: TGTGCCAGCAGCCTAGGTGTCGCGGAAGAGCAGTTCTTC; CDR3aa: CASSLGVAEEQFF
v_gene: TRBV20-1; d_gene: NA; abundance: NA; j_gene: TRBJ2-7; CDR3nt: TGCAGTGCTAGAGGTGAACGGGAGTTATACGAGCAGTACTTC; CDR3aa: CSARGERELYEQYF
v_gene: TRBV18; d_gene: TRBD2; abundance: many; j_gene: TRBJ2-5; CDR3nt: TGTGCCAGCTCACCGGTACTAGCGGCCCAAGAGACCCAGTACTTC; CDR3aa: CASSPVLAAQETQYF
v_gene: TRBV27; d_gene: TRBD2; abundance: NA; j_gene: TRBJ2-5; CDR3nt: TGTGCCAGCAGGCTTACTAGCGGGAGGGCAGAAACCCAGTACTTC; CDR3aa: CASRLTSGRAETQYF
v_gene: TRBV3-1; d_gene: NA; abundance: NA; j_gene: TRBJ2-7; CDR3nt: TGTGCCAGCAGCCACGGGGGACTCTACGAGCAGTACTTC; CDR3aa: CASSHGGLYEQYF
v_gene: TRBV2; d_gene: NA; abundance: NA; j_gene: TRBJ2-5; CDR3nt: TGTGCCGCATCCCAGCTTCGGGGCCAGTACTTC; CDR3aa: CAASQLRGQYF
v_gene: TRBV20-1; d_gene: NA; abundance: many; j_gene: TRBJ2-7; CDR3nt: TGCAGTGCCAGCCTACAGATAAGCTCCTACGAGCAGTACTTC; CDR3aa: CSASLQISSYEQYF
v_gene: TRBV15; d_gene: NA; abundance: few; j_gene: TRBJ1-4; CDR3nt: TGTGCCACCAGCAGGGGCGGCCCAACTAATGAAAAACTGTTTTTT; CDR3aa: CATSRGGPTNEKLFF
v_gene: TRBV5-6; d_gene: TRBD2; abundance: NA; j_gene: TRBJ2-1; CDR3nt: TGTGCCAGCAGCTCGACGTGGACTAGCGGGTTGAATGAGCAGTTCTTC; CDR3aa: CASSSTWTSGLNEQFF
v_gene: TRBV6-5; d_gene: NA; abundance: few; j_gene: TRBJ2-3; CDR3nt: TGTGCCAGCAGTTACTCGGCCTCCGGGAAGAGCACAGATACGCAGTATTTT; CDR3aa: CASSYSASGKSTDTQYF
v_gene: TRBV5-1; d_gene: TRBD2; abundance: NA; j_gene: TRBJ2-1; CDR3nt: TGCGCCAGCAGCTTGGGGCGGGGGGTAAGTTACAATGAGCAGTTCTTC; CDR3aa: CASSLGRGVSYNEQFF
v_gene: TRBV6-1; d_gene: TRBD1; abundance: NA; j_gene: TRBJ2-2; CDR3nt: TGTGCCAGCAGTGACCCAGGGGGCACCGGAGAGCTGTTTTTT; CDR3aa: CASSDPGGTGELFF
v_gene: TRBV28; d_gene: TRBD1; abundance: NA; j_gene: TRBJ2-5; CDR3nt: TGTGCCAGCAGTTTAATCCGGGACAGGGCAAGAGAGACCCAGTACTTC; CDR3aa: CASSLIRDRARETQYF
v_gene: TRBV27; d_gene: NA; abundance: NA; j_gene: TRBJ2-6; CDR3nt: TGTGCCAGCACTTTCGCGGGCTTGGGGGGAGAAGGGGCCAACGTCCTGACTTTC; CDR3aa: CASTFAGLGGEGANVLTF
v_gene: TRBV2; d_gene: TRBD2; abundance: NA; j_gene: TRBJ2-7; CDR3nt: TGTGCCAGCAGTGAGTCGATTGTAAGGCGGGAGGCCTACGAGCAGTACTTC; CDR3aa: CASSESIVRREAYEQYF
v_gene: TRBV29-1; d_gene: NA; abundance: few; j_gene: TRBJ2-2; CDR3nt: TGCAGCGTGCCCCTCCCCGGGAAAAACACCGGGGAGCTGTTTTTT; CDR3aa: CSVPLPGKNTGELFF
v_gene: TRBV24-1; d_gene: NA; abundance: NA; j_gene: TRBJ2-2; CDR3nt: TGTGCCACCAGTGATACAACAGGGGTAGGGAGGACCGGGGAGCTGTTTTTT; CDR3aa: CATSDTTGVGRTGELFF
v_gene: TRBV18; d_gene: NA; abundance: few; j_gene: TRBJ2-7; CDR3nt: TGTGCCAGCTCCCATCCAGCGTCATCCTACGAGCAGTACTTC; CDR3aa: CASSHPASSYEQYF
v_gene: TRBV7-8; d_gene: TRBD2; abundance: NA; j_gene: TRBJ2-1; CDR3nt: TGTGCCAGCAGCTTCCTAGCGGGAGGCAATGAGCAGTTCTTC; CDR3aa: CASSFLAGGNEQFF
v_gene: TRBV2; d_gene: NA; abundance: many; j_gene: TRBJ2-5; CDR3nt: TGTGCCAGCAAAGACTGGGGGAGTGGAGTGACCCAGTACTTC; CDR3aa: CASKDWGSGVTQYF
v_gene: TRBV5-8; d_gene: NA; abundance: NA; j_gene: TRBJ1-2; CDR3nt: TGTGTCAGCAGCTTGGCAGGGGTGCGTGGCTACACCTTC; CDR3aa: CVSSLAGVRGYTF